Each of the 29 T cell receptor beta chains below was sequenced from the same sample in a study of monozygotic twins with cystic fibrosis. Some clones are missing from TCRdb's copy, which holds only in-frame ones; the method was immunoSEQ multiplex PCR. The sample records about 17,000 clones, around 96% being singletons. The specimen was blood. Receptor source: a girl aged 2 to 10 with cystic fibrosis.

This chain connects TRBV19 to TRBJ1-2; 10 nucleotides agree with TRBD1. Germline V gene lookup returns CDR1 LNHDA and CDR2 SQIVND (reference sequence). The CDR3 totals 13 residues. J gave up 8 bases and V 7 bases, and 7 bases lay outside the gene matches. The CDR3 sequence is CASIRGQGGGYTF. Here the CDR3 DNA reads TGTGCCAGTATTCGAGGACAGGGGGGAGGCTACACCTTC.

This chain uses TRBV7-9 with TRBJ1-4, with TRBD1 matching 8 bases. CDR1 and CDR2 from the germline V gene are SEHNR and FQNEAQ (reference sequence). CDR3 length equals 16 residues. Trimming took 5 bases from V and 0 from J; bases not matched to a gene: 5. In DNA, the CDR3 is TGTGCCAGCAGCCCGGACAGGGTTGCAACTAATGAAAAACTGTTTTTT. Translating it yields CASSPDRVATNEKLFF.

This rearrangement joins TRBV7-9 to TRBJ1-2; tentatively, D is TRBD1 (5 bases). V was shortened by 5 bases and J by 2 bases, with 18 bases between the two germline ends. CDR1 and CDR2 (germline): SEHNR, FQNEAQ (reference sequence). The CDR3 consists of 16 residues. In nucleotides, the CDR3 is TGTGCCAGCAGCCCCCAGTTTGTGGGGGGGAACTATGGCTACACCTTC. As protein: CASSPQFVGGNYGYTF.

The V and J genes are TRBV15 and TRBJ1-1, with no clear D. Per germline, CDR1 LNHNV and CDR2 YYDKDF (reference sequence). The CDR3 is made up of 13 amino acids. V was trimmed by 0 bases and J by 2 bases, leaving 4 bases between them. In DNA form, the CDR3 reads TGTGCCACCAGCAGAGACAGAAACACTGAAGCTTTCTTT. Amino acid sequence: CATSRDRNTEAFF.

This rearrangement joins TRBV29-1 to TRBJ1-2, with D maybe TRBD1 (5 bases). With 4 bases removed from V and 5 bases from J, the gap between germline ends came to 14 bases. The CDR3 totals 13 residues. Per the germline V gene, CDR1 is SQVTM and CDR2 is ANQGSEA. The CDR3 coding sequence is TGCAGCGTTGTACCGGGGACTAGGTATGGCTACACCTTC. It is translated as CSVVPGTRYGYTF.

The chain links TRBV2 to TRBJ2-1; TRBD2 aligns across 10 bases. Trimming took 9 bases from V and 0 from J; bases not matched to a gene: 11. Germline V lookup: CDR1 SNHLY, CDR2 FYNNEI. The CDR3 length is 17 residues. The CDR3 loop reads CASEASGGLGSYNEQFF. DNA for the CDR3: TGTGCCAGTGAGGCTAGCGGGGGATTGGGCTCCTACAATGAGCAGTTCTTC.

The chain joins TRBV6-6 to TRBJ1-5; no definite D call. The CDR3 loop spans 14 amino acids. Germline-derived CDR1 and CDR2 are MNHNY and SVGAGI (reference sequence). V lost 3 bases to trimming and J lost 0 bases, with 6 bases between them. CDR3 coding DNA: TGTGCCAGCAGTTATGAAATTAGCAATCAGCCCCAGCATTTT. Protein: CASSYEISNQPQHF.

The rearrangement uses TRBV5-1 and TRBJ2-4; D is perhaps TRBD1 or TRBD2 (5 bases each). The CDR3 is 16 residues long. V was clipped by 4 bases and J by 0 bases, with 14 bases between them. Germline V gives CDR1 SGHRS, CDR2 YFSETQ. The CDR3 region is CASSRDGNLAKNIQYF. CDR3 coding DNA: TGCGCCAGCAGCCGGGACGGTAACCTAGCCAAAAACATTCAGTACTTC.

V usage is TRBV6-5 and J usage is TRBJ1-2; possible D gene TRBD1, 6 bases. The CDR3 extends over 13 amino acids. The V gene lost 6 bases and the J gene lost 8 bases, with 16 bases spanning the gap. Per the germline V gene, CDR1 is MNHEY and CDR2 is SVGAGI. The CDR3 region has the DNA TGTGCCAGCAGCACCGACAGGCGAGGCGGCTACACCTTC. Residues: CASSTDRRGGYTF.

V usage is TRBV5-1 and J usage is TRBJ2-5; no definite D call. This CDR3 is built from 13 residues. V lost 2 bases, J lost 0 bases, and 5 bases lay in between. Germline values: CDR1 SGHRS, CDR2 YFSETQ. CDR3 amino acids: CASSLDHQETQYF. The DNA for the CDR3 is TGCGCCAGCAGCTTAGACCACCAAGAGACCCAGTACTTC.

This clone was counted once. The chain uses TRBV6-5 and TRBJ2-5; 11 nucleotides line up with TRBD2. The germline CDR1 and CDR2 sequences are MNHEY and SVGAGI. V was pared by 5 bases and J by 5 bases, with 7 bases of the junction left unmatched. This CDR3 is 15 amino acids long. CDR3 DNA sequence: TGTGCCAGCAGTCATAGCGGGGGGGGTACGGAGACCCAGTACTTC. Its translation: CASSHSGGGTETQYF.

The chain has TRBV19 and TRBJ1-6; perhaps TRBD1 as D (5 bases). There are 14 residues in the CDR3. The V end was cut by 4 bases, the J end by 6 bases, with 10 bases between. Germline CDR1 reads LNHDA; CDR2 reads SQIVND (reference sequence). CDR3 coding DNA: TGTGCCAGTAGTACAGGGCGTTTTAATTCACCCCTCCACTTT. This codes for CASSTGRFNSPLHF.

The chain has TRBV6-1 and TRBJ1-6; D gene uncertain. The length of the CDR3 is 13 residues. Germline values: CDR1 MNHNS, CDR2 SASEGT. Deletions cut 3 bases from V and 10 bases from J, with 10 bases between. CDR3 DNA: TGTGCCAGCAGTGATGTCAGATTCTCACCCCTCCACTTT. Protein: CASSDVRFSPLHF.

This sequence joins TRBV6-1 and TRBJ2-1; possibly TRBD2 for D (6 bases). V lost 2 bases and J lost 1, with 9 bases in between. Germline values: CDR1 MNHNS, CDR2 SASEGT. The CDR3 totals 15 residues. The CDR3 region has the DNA TGTGCCAGCAGTGAACGACTAGGGTCCTACAATGAGCAGTTCTTC. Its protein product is CASSERLGSYNEQFF.

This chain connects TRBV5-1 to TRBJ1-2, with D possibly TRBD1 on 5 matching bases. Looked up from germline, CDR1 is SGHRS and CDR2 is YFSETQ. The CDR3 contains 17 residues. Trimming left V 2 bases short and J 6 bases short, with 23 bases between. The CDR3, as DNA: TGCGCCAGCAGCTTTTTTAGGCAAGCAGGGCCCCCGGATGGCTACACCTTC. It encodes CASSFFRQAGPPDGYTF.

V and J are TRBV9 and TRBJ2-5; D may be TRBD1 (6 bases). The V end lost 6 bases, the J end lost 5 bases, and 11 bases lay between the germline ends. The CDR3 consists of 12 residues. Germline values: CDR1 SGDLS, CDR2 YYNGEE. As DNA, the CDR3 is TGTGCCAGCAAAGGGGGTGGCGAGACCCAGTACTTC. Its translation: CASKGGGETQYF.

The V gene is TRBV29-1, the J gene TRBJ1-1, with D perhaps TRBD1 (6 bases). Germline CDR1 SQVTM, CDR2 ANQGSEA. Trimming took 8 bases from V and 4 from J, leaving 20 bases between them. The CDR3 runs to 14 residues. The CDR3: CSPLRDMGTTEAFF. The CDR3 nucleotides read TGCAGCCCACTTAGGGACATGGGCACCACTGAAGCTTTCTTT.

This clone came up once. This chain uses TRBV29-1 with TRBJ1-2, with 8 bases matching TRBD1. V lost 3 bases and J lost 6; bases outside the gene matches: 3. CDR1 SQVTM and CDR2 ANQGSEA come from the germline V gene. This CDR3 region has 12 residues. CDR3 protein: CSVETGANGYTF. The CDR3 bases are TGCAGCGTTGAGACAGGGGCCAATGGCTACACCTTC.

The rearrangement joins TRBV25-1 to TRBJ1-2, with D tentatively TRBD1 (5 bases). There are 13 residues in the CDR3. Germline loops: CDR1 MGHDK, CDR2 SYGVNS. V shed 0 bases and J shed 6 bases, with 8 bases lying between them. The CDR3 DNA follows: TGTGCCAGCAGTGAATATTCCAGGGATGGCTACACCTTC. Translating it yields CASSEYSRDGYTF.

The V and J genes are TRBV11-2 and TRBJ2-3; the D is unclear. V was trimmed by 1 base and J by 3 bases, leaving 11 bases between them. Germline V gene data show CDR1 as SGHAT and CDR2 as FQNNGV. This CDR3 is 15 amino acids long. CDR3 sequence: CASSLGTGRTDTQYF. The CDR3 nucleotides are TGTGCCAGCAGCTTAGGGACGGGCCGGACAGATACGCAGTATTTT.

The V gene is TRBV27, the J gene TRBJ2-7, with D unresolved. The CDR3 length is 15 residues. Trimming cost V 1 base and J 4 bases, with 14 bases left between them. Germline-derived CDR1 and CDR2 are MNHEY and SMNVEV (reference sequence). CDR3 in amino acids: CASSLFLARKYEQYF. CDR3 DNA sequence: TGTGCCAGCAGTTTATTTTTGGCCAGAAAATACGAGCAGTACTTC.

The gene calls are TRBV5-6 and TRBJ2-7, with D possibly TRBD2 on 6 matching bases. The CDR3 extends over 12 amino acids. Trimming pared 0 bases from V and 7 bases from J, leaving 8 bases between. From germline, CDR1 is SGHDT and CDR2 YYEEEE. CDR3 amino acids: CASSLVRGEQYF. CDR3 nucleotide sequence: TGTGCCAGCAGCTTGGTGCGGGGAGAGCAGTACTTC.

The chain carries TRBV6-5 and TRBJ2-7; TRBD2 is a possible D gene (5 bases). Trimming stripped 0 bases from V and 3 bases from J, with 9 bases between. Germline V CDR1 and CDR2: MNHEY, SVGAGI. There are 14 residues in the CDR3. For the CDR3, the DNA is TGTGCCAGCAGTTACTCGTGGGGAGACTACGAGCAGTACTTC. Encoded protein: CASSYSWGDYEQYF.

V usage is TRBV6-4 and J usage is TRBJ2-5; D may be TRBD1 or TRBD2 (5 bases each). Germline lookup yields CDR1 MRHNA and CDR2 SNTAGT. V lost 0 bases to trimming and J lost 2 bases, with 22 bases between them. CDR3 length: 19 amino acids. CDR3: CASSDSTYFSGRRQETQYF. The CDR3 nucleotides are TGTGCCAGCAGTGACTCCACCTATTTTTCGGGGCGACGTCAAGAGACCCAGTACTTC.

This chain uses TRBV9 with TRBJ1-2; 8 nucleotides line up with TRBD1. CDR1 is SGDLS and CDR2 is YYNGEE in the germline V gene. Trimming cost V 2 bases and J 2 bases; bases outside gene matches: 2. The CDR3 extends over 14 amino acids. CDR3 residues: CASSVGQENYGYTF. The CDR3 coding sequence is TGTGCCAGCAGCGTGGGACAGGAGAACTATGGCTACACCTTC.

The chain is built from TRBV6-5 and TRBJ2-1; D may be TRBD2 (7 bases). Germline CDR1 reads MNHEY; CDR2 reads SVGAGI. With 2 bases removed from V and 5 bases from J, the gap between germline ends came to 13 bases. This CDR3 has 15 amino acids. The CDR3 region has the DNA TGTGCCAGCAGTTACGGGACTACAGGGAACAATGAGCAGTTCTTC. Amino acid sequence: CASSYGTTGNNEQFF.

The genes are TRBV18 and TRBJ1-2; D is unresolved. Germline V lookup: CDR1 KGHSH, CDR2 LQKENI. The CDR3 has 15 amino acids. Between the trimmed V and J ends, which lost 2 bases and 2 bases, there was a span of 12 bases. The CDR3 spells CASSPSQAGNYGYTF. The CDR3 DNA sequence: TGTGCCAGCTCACCAAGCCAGGCCGGAAACTATGGCTACACCTTC.

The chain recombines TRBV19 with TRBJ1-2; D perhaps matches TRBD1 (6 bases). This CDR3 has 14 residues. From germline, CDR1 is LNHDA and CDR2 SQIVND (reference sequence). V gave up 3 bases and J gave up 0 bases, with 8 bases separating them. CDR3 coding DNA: TGTGCCAGTAGTATCCAGGGGACTAACTATGGCTACACCTTC. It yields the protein CASSIQGTNYGYTF.

CDR3 DNA: TGTGCCACCAGAGCTAGTACAGGGGCGGGGGCCAACGTCCTGACTTTC. Translating it yields CATRASTGAGANVLTF. V and J are TRBV15 and TRBJ2-6, with 7 bases aligning to TRBD1. From germline, CDR1 is LNHNV and CDR2 YYDKDF (reference sequence). The CDR3 sequence is 16 residues long. V lost 6 bases, J lost 4 bases, and 9 bases stayed unmatched.